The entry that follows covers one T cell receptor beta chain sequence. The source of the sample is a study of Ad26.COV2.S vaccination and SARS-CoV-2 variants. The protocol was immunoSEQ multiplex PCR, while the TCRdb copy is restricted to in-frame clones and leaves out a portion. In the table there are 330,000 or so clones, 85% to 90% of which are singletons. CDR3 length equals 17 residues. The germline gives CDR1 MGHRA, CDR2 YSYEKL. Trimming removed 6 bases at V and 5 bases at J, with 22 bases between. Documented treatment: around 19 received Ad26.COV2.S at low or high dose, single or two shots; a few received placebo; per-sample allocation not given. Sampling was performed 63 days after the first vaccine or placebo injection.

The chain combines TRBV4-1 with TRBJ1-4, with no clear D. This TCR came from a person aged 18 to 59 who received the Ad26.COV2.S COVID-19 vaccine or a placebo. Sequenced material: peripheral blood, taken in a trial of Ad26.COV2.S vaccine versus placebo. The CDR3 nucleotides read TGCGCCAGCAGACAACTCTGGACCGATTTGGAAAATGAAAAACTGTTTTTT. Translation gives CASRQLWTDLENEKLFF.